This T cell receptor beta chain derives from a study of blood T cell repertoires in COVID-19 (dated by TCRdb to 2019 to 2021). Turning to the overall study: The collaborator samples originated in the United States, Italy and Spain and spanned the acute and convalescent phases of COVID-19. A freely available public database, intended as a resource for researchers studying the immune response to SARS-CoV-2, is where the repertoires were released. The dataset comprised deeply sampled blood TCRbeta repertoires from subjects exposed to, actively infected with, or recovered from COVID-19. Samples were obtained from the ongoing ImmuneRACE study (first 160 participants) and from over 1,000 subjects provided by 6 global collaborators. HLA class I and class II types, where available, came from metadata supplied by the sample provider rather than from assay-based typing. A de-identified subject ID, COVID-19 status, age in years and sex were almost always included in the sample metadata. The material from the prospective study consisted of cDNA or gDNA derived from T cells, B-cell-depleted T cells, or PBMCs. The full study reports these points: The amount of clinical and demographic metadata varied by source and participant and was provided uncurated.

One collaborating source in Seattle enrolled patients during active infection and followed them longitudinally through the course of disease. Each collaborating institution followed its own protocols to collect whole blood in K2EDTA tubes. Collaborator samples were shipped for TCRbeta analysis as frozen whole blood, isolated PBMCs, or DNA extracted from either sample type. For this clone: The specificity of this receptor is unknown. No base quality information exists; no much larger clone differs at one position.

TCRbeta CDR3 regions were amplified from genomic DNA by means of the immunoSEQ Assay, a bias-controlled multiplex PCR. The source study handled its data this way. Nucleated cell counts per sample were estimated from amplification of reference gene primers within the assay. Sequence reads were collapsed and filtered to measure the absolute abundance of every unique TCRbeta CDR3 rearrangement. For each sample, productive Simpson clonality was calculated as the square root of Simpson's diversity index across productive rearrangements. The table was pulled from immuneACCESS by TCRdb, which kept in-frame rearrangements only. Such tables lose some clones; where checked, under half of the loss comes from unresolved V genes, and the rest has no known cause. V, J and clone size were drawn from that table, and D and trimming were deduced from the DNA. The sample table records 250,000 to 300,000 clones; approximately 90% of these occur just once. 2% to 2.5% of the sample is in the top ten clones.

V is cut by 4 bases and J by 3 bases, and the space between the germline ends is 22 bases. The CDR3, from cysteine to phenylalanine, totals 18 residues. The read is trimmed to its CDR3 DNA, 54 bases read in frame from base 1. In the germline V gene, CDR1 corresponds to SGHRS and CDR2 to YFSETQ. The V and J segments used are TRBV5-1 and TRBJ1-4; tentative D gene TRBD1, with 5 bases matching. This sequence originates from a woman in her 30s with COVID-19, enrolled during active disease. The sample comprised peripheral blood. The bases read TGCGCCAGCAGCCGTGGCGTGGGGGAGGCAACTGCTAATGAAAAACTGTTTTTT. Its amino acids are CASSRGVGEATANEKLFF.